These T cell receptor beta chains were read from a single sample in a study of PD-1 blockade in classical Hodgkin lymphoma. Clones were read by immunoSEQ multiplex PCR, and TCRdb kept only the in-frame ones, dropping some. The sample yields about 84,000 clones, roughly 90% seen once. Source: peripheral blood mononuclear cells (PBMCs), taken at baseline. The source is a human donor with classical Hodgkin lymphoma. Each CDR3 is given with its conserved first and last residue. Each record gives: D gene, clone size, J gene, V gene, CDR3 DNA, CDR3 protein. D genes are given only for firm matches. Part of the rows lack a size; the others show once, few, many or a class for expanded clones.

TRBD2	.	TRBJ2-1	TRBV11-2	TGTGCCAGCAGCTCCCAGCGGGGCGAGCAGTTCTTC	CASSSQRGEQFF
.	few	TRBJ2-3	TRBV9	TGTGCCAGCAGCGTAGCTGGCGGGCCCAGCACAGATACGCAGTATTTT	CASSVAGGPSTDTQYF
.	.	TRBJ2-3	TRBV7-9	TGTGCCAGCAGCCCGCGACTCAGCACAGATACGCAGTATTTT	CASSPRLSTDTQYF
TRBD1	.	TRBJ2-7	TRBV11-2	TGTGCCAGCAACCCTGGGGGGACAGGACACTACGAGCAGTACTTC	CASNPGGTGHYEQYF
TRBD1	.	TRBJ2-7	TRBV18	TGTGCCAGCTCACCGGGGACAGGGCCTGGCTACGAGCAGTACTTC	CASSPGTGPGYEQYF
.	.	TRBJ2-1	TRBV27	TGTGCCAGCAGTTTTTGGGAGAGCTCCTACAATGAGCAGTTCTTC	CASSFWESSYNEQFF
TRBD2	.	TRBJ2-7	TRBV4-3	TGCGCCAGCAGCCAAGGACGAGGGACTAGCGGGAGTTCTTACGAGCAGTACTTC	CASSQGRGTSGSSYEQYF
.	.	TRBJ2-2	TRBV5-4	TGTGCCAGCAGCCGGGCGGGCCTCAACGTCGGGGAGCTGTTTTTT	CASSRAGLNVGELFF
.	.	TRBJ2-3	TRBV15	TGTGCCACCAGCAGAGACAGGGTCGGAACAGATACGCAGTATTTT	CATSRDRVGTDTQYF
.	.	TRBJ1-1	TRBV14	TGTGCCAGCAGCCAAGAACTTAGCACTGAAGCTTTCTTT	CASSQELSTEAFF
.	.	TRBJ1-1	TRBV4-1	TGCGCCAGCAGCCCTACACCGACAGTTTTCACTGAAGCTTTCTTT	CASSPTPTVFTEAFF
.	once	TRBJ1-3	TRBV19	TGTGCCAGTACCTCTTTGGGGGTCTCTGGAAACACCATATATTTT	CASTSLGVSGNTIYF